These 8 T cell receptor beta chains came from one sample sequenced in a study of early T cells in non-severe SARS-CoV-2 infection. TCRdb reprocessed the 5' RACE reads with MiXCR, giving one entry per CDR3 protein. The sample has almost 65,000 distinct CDR3 sequences, 4% to 5.5% seen once; the top ten hold around 5%. The sequenced material came from whole blood. These TCRs come from an adult who was a healthcare worker with PCR-confirmed SARS-CoV-2 infection or an uninfected control (not recorded which).

This clonotype was counted ten times or more. The chain links TRBV7-2 to TRBJ2-7, with D possibly TRBD2 on 5 matching bases. The germline V gene has CDR1 SGHTA and CDR2 FQGNSA. Trimming removed 4 bases at V and 0 bases at J, with 13 bases between. This CDR3 is 15 amino acids long. CDR3 in DNA: TGTGCCAGCAGCTCGGACTTGCCGAGCTCCTACGAGCAGTACTTC. Translated, it gives CASSSDLPSSYEQYF.

This clonotype came up many times. V usage is TRBV11-2 and J usage is TRBJ2-2; D is unclear. The CDR3 runs to 16 residues. CDR1 and CDR2 (germline): SGHAT, FQNNGV. The V gene lost 5 bases and the J gene lost 1 base, with 14 bases spanning the gap. The DNA of the CDR3 is TGTGCCAGCAGCGTTAGAGGAGCAGGGAACACCGGGGAGCTGTTTTTT. Protein sequence: CASSVRGAGNTGELFF.

V and J are TRBV10-3 and TRBJ2-1; TRBD1 is a possible D gene (6 bases). Trimming pared 0 bases from V and 8 bases from J, leaving 14 bases between. The germline gives CDR1 ENHRY, CDR2 SYGVKD. There are 15 residues in the CDR3. CDR3 region: CAISESRDRLHEQFF. The CDR3, as DNA: TGTGCCATCAGTGAGTCTCGTGACAGGCTCCATGAGCAGTTCTTC.

This clonotype was observed many times. A much larger clone differs from this one at a single base, so this may be a read error. The chain recombines TRBV3-1 with TRBJ1-1; no definite D call. Trimming shortened V by 7 bases and J by 5 bases, and 14 bases separated the two germline ends. Germline values: CDR1 LGHDT, CDR2 YNNKEL (reference sequence). The CDR3 consists of 13 residues. Written as DNA, the CDR3 is TGTGCCAGCATGAGTGGGGAGAAAACTGAAGCTTTCTTT. Translating it yields CASMSGEKTEAFF.

This clonotype was picked up many times. The CDR3 DNA reads as TGTGCCAGCAGCCAAGGAGGTCTAGCGGGGGGCCTAGAGCAGTTCTTC. Translated, it gives CASSQGGLAGGLEQFF. The gene calls are TRBV3-1 and TRBJ2-1, with TRBD2 identical over 11 bases. Germline lookup yields CDR1 LGHDT and CDR2 YNNKEL (reference sequence). The V and J ends lost 1 base and 10 bases, in that order; junction bases with no gene match: 9. The CDR3 consists of 16 residues.

This clonotype was counted at least ten times. The rearrangement uses TRBV14 and TRBJ2-1; D could derive from TRBD1 or TRBD2 (6 bases each). Germline V gene data show CDR1 as SGHDN and CDR2 as FVKESK. The CDR3 contains 15 residues. The V end lost 1 base, the J end lost 6 bases, and 13 bases lay between the germline ends. The CDR3 nucleotides are TGTGCCAGCAGCCAAGTACAAAAGGGGGGCAATGAGCAGTTCTTC. This encodes CASSQVQKGGNEQFF.

This clonotype appeared a few times. The rearrangement links TRBV29-1 to TRBJ2-7; 10 nucleotides line up with TRBD1. The CDR3 covers 14 residues. Germline CDR1 reads SQVTM; CDR2 reads ANQGSEA. J was trimmed by 3 bases and V by 2 bases; bases with no gene match: 4. The CDR3 DNA reads as TGCAGCGTTGAAAAGGGACAGGGGAACTACGAGCAGTACTTC. This gives the protein CSVEKGQGNYEQYF.

In its sample, this clonotype was seen many times. This chain joins TRBV18 and TRBJ1-2; 8 bases line up with TRBD1. This CDR3 spans 15 amino acids. The V gene's germline CDR1 is KGHSH and CDR2 LQKENI. V shed 3 bases, J shed 8 bases, and the junction held 11 bases outside the gene matches. The CDR3 here is CASSPVSTGDNGYTF. Written as DNA, the CDR3 is TGTGCCAGCTCACCCGTATCGACAGGGGACAACGGCTACACCTTC. The whole variable domain, filled in from reference TRBV18 and TRBJ1-2, reads NAGVMQNPRHLVRRRGQEARLRCSPMKGHSHVYWYRQLPEEGLKFMVYLQKENIIDESGMPKERFSAEFPKEGPSILRIQQVVRGDSAAYFCASSPVSTGDNGYTFGSGTRLTVV.